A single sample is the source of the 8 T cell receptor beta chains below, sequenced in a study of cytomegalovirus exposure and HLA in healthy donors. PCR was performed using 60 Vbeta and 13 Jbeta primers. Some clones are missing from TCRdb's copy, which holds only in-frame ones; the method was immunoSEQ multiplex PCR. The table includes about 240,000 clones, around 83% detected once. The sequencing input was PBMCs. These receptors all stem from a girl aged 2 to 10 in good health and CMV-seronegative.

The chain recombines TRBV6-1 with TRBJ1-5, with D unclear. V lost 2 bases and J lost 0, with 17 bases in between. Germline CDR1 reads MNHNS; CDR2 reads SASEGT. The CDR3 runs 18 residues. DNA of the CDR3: TGTGCCAGCAGTGAAAGTGGTCTAGGCCAATATAGCAATCAGCCCCAGCATTTT. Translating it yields CASSESGLGQYSNQPQHF.

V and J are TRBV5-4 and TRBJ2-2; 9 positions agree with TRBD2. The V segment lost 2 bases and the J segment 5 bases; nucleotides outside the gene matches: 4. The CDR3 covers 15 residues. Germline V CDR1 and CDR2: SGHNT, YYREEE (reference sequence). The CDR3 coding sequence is TGTGCCAGCAGCTTTAGCGGGGGAGGTACCGGGGAGCTGTTTTTT. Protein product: CASSFSGGGTGELFF. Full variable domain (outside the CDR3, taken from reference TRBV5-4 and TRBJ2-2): ETGVTQSPTHLIKTRGQQVTLRCSSQSGHNTVSWYQQALGQGPQFIFQYYREEENGRGNFPPRFSGLQFPNYSSELNVNALELDDSALYLCASSFSGGGTGELFFGEGSRLTVL.

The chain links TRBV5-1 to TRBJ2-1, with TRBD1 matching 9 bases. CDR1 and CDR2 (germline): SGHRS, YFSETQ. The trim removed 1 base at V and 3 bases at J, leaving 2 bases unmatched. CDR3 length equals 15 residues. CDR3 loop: CASSLSTGGYNEQFF. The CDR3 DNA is TGCGCCAGCAGCTTGTCGACAGGGGGCTACAATGAGCAGTTCTTC. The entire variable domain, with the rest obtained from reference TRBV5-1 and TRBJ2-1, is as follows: KAGVTQTPRYLIKTRGQQVTLSCSPISGHRSVSWYQQTPGQGLQFLFEYFSETQRNKGNFPGRFSGRQFSNSRSEMNVSTLELGDSALYLCASSLSTGGYNEQFFGPGTRLTVL.

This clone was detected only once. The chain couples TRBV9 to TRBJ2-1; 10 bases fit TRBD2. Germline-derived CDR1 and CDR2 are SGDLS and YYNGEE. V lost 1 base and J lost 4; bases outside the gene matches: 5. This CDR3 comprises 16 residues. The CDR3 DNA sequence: TGTGCCAGCAGCGTAACTAGCGGGGTAACATACAATGAGCAGTTCTTC. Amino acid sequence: CASSVTSGVTYNEQFF.

CDR3 DNA: TGTGCCAGCAATATTGGCGGGACTGAAGCTTTCTTT. Protein product: CASNIGGTEAFF. The chain joins TRBV2 to TRBJ1-1; D unclear. The CDR3 is 12 residues long. V was shortened by 7 bases and J by 5 bases, with 11 bases between the two germline ends. CDR1 is SNHLY, CDR2 FYNNEI, per germline.

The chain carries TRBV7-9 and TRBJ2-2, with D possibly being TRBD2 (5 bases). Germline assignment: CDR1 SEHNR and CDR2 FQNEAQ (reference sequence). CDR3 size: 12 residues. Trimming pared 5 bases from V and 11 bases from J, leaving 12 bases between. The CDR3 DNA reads TGTGCCAGCAGCCCGGACTGGTCAGAGCTGTTTTTT. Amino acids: CASSPDWSELFF.

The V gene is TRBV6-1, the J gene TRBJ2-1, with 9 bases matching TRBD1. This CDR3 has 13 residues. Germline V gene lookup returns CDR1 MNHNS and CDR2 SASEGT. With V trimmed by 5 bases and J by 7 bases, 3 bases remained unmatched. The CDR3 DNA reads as TGTGCCAGCAGTCGGACAGGGGAAAATGAGCAGTTCTTC. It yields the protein CASSRTGENEQFF.

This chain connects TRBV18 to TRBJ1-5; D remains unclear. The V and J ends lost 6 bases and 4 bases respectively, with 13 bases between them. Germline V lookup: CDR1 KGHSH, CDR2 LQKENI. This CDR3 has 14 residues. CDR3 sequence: CASSPTNKNQPQHF. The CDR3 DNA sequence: TGTGCCAGCTCGCCTACGAATAAAAATCAGCCCCAGCATTTT.